A single sample gave rise to the 30 T cell receptor beta chains below, sequenced in a study of early T cells in non-severe SARS-CoV-2 infection (dated by TCRdb to the early 2020s). The method behind the library was 5' RACE. The reads were generated on a NextSeq 500. The raw public reads went through TCRdb reprocessing: fastp at Q25, MiXCR clone calling, in-frame beta chains kept. Here each entry gathers all rows of one CDR3 protein and keeps the most common genes and DNA. The sample table holds 29,000 or so distinct CDR3 sequences, of which approximately 4.8% were seen once. Under 14% of the sample goes to the ten largest clones. Specimen: whole blood. These receptors originate from an adult who was a healthcare worker with PCR-confirmed SARS-CoV-2 infection or an uninfected control (not recorded which).

This clonotype was counted at least ten times. The chain links TRBV7-2 to TRBJ1-6, with 7 bases identical to TRBD1. CDR1 is SGHTA and CDR2 is FQGNSA in the germline V gene. The CDR3 is 15 amino acids. The junction had 8 bases not matched to a gene; V was cut back by 7 bases and J by 5 bases. The CDR3 sequence: CASKPSGQHNSPLHF. CDR3 in DNA: TGTGCCAGCAAACCATCGGGACAGCATAATTCACCCCTCCACTTT.

CDR3 coding DNA: TGTGCCAGCAGCTTAGATGGGGCCATACTTAGCAATCAGCCCCAGCATTTT. Its protein product is CASSLDGAILSNQPQHF. The genes are TRBV7-2 and TRBJ1-5, with D possibly being TRBD1 (5 bases). With 1 base removed from V and 0 bases from J, the gap between germline ends came to 13 bases. This CDR3 comprises 17 residues. Germline V CDR1 and CDR2: SGHTA, FQGNSA.

This clonotype has ten or more counts. V usage is TRBV5-1 and J usage is TRBJ2-5; 7 bases match TRBD1. This CDR3 spans 14 amino acids. Germline-derived CDR1 and CDR2 are SGHRS and YFSETQ. With 4 bases clipped from V and 5 bases from J, the junction kept 8 bases outside the gene matches. CDR3 protein: CASSGTGAEETQYF. CDR3 coding DNA: TGCGCCAGCAGCGGAACAGGGGCGGAGGAGACCCAGTACTTC. The entire variable domain, with the rest obtained from reference TRBV5-1 and TRBJ2-5, is as follows: KAGVTQTPRYLIKTRGQQVTLSCSPISGHRSVSWYQQTPGQGLQFLFEYFSETQRNKGNFPGRFSGRQFSNSRSEMNVSTLELGDSALYLCASSGTGAEETQYFGPGTRLLVL.

This clonotype was counted ten times or more. The gene calls are TRBV11-3 and TRBJ2-1; weak D call: TRBD2 (6 bases). The CDR3 has 18 amino acids. Germline V lookup: CDR1 SGHNT, CDR2 YENEEA. V lost 1 base and J 2 bases, leaving 18 bases between the germline ends. The CDR3 region has the DNA TGTGCCAGCAGCTTAGTAATGGCGGGGATTGGACCCTACAATGAGCAGTTCTTC. This codes for CASSLVMAGIGPYNEQFF.

This clonotype was recorded at least ten times. The rearrangement uses TRBV5-4 and TRBJ2-7; 10 bases fit TRBD1. This CDR3 has 16 amino acids. Trimming removed 4 bases from V and 0 bases from J; junction bases left unmatched: 7. Germline V gives CDR1 SGHNT, CDR2 YYREEE (reference sequence). The CDR3 coding sequence is TGTGCCAGCAGCAAAGCCGGGACAGGGGTCTCCTACGAGCAGTACTTC. This encodes CASSKAGTGVSYEQYF.

This clonotype was picked up a small number of times. This sequence joins TRBV12-3 or TRBV12-4 and TRBJ2-1; possible D gene TRBD2, 6 bases. V lost 3 bases to trimming and J lost 4 bases, with 7 bases between them. The CDR3 totals 13 residues. The CDR3 coding sequence is TGTGCCAGCAGTTTCGGGACTTACAATGAGCAGTTCTTC. This translates into CASSFGTYNEQFF.

In its sample, this clonotype was seen many times. V is TRBV28 and J is TRBJ2-7; 11 nucleotides align to TRBD2. The CDR3 is made up of 15 amino acids. From germline, CDR1 is MDHEN and CDR2 SYDVKM. Losses at the gene ends were 6 bases for V and 2 bases for J; bases not matched to a gene: 6. CDR3 sequence: CASRPTSGGTYEQYF. The CDR3 DNA reads TGTGCCAGCAGACCTACTAGCGGGGGTACCTACGAGCAGTACTTC.

This clonotype is deemed medium-sized. This chain joins TRBV6-2 or TRBV6-3 and TRBJ2-2; perhaps TRBD2 as D (6 bases). Germline values: CDR1 MNHEY, CDR2 SVGEGT. The V end was cut by 6 bases, the J end by 1 base, with 9 bases between. The CDR3 sequence is 14 residues long. CDR3 nucleotide sequence: TGTGCCAGCAGGGGGAGGATGAACACCGGGGAGCTGTTTTTT. It codes for CASRGRMNTGELFF.

The CDR3 DNA reads as TGTGCCAGCAGCCCTCGACCCGCGGGGGGTGCGAGCTCTGGAAACACCATATATTTT. Residues: CASSPRPAGGASSGNTIYF. This chain uses TRBV5-5 with TRBJ1-3; D may be TRBD1 (5 bases). V lost 4 bases to trimming and J lost 0 bases, with 23 bases between them. CDR1 SGHKS and CDR2 YYEKEE come from the germline V gene (reference sequence). CDR3 size: 19 residues.

This clonotype was seen ten or more times. This rearrangement joins TRBV7-2 to TRBJ2-7; tentatively, D is TRBD1 or TRBD2 (5 bases each). The CDR3 covers 15 residues. From germline, CDR1 is SGHTA and CDR2 FQGNSA. Trimming stripped 3 bases from V and 3 bases from J, with 15 bases between. The CDR3 nucleotides read TGTGCCAGCAGCTTGGTTGGGGACGAATTCTACGAGCAGTACTTC. Protein sequence: CASSLVGDEFYEQYF.

This clonotype was observed at least ten times. The rearrangement uses TRBV12-3 or TRBV12-4 and TRBJ1-5; weak D call: TRBD1 (6 bases). This CDR3 contains 13 residues. Trimming pared 5 bases from V and 7 bases from J, leaving 12 bases between. The CDR3 DNA reads TGTGCCAGCAGTCAGGGGAAGGGACAGCCCCAGCATTTT. This codes for CASSQGKGQPQHF.

Many counts were recorded for this clonotype. The rearrangement joins TRBV5-1 to TRBJ2-7; no clear D gene. This CDR3 spans 12 amino acids. V lost 2 bases and J lost 6, with 9 bases in between. CDR1 is SGHRS and CDR2 is YFSETQ in the germline V gene. CDR3 sequence (DNA): TGCGCCAGCAGCTTCGACCCCAGCGAGCAGTACTTC. Encoded protein: CASSFDPSEQYF. The whole variable domain, remainder taken from reference TRBV5-1 and TRBJ2-7, is KAGVTQTPRYLIKTRGQQVTLSCSPISGHRSVSWYQQTPGQGLQFLFEYFSETQRNKGNFPGRFSGRQFSNSRSEMNVSTLELGDSALYLCASSFDPSEQYFGPGTRLTVT.

This clonotype has at least ten counts. The J gene is TRBJ2-7, the V gene TRBV10-3; 8 bases line up with TRBD1. CDR1 is ENHRY, CDR2 SYGVKD, per germline. The trim removed 5 bases at V and 3 bases at J, leaving 6 bases unmatched. The CDR3 is 14 residues long. The CDR3 spells CAISRRQGNYEQYF. CDR3 DNA: TGTGCCATCAGTCGTCGACAGGGGAACTACGAGCAGTACTTC.

In its sample, this clonotype was seen many times. This rearrangement joins TRBV12-3 or TRBV12-4 to TRBJ2-7; TRBD1 aligns across 9 bases. With V trimmed by 5 bases and J by 6 bases, 5 bases remained unmatched. The CDR3 consists of 13 residues. As DNA, the CDR3 is TGTGCCAGCAGTGCCGGGACAGGGCGCGAGCAGTACTTC. As protein: CASSAGTGREQYF.

This clonotype showed up many times. This chain connects TRBV30 to TRBJ1-2; the D gene is possibly TRBD1 (6 bases). The CDR3 runs 13 residues. V gave up 2 bases and J gave up 2 bases, with 9 bases separating them. Germline V gene data show CDR1 as GTSNPN and CDR2 as SVGIG (reference sequence). The CDR3 DNA is TGTGCCTGGAGTATCGGACAGAACTATGGCTACACCTTC. It specifies CAWSIGQNYGYTF.

This clonotype has a count of ten or more. The genes are TRBV11-2 and TRBJ1-2; D gene ambiguous. Germline values: CDR1 SGHAT, CDR2 FQNNGV. This CDR3 is built from 12 residues. V lost 5 bases and J lost 4, with 8 bases in between. CDR3 region: CASSTDFYGYTF. Here the CDR3 DNA reads TGTGCCAGCAGCACAGACTTCTATGGCTACACCTTC.

This clonotype was counted at least ten times. The rearrangement links TRBV25-1 to TRBJ2-1; D call uncertain. The CDR3 has 15 residues. Germline-derived CDR1 and CDR2 are MGHDK and SYGVNS. V was cut by 3 bases and J by 5 bases, with 14 bases left in between. CDR3 loop: CASSDHPDRNNEQFF. CDR3 sequence (DNA): TGTGCCAGCAGTGACCATCCGGACCGTAACAATGAGCAGTTCTTC.

This chain links TRBV6-2 or TRBV6-3 with TRBJ1-3; TRBD1 aligns across 7 bases. V lost 7 bases, J lost 2 bases, and 8 bases stayed unmatched. Germline-derived CDR1 and CDR2 are MNHEY and SVGEGT. The CDR3 totals 15 residues. The CDR3 loop reads CASKDWDRPGNTIYF. CDR3 nucleotides: TGTGCCAGCAAGGATTGGGACAGACCTGGAAACACCATATATTTT.

This clonotype was observed a few times. The genes are TRBV6-6 and TRBJ2-1, with TRBD2 as a possible D gene (6 bases). Germline V gene sequence: CDR1 MNHNY, CDR2 SVGAGI (reference sequence). CDR3 length: 15 residues. With 4 bases removed from V and 5 bases from J, the gap between germline ends came to 15 bases. This chain's CDR3 is CASSSAGTYDNEQFF. CDR3 in DNA: TGTGCCAGCAGTTCGGCTGGGACTTACGACAATGAGCAGTTCTTC.

This clonotype has a handful of counts. The V call is TRBV5-6, the J call TRBJ1-1, with D uncertain. V lost 1 base, J lost 11 bases, and 21 bases lay in between. CDR3 size: 15 residues. From germline, CDR1 is SGHDT and CDR2 YYEEEE. This chain's CDR3 is CASSLILGHNTEAFF. The CDR3 DNA sequence: TGTGCCAGCAGCTTGATTTTAGGCCATAACACGGAGGCTTTCTTT.

This clonotype was seen ten or more times. V usage is TRBV9 and J usage is TRBJ2-1; 7 bases fit TRBD2. Germline loops: CDR1 SGDLS, CDR2 YYNGEE. V was clipped by 0 bases and J by 0 bases; unmatched bases: 3. The CDR3 runs to 16 residues. CDR3 DNA sequence: TGTGCCAGCAGCGTAGGGGGACTAAACTCCTACAATGAGCAGTTCTTC. Residues: CASSVGGLNSYNEQFF.

This clonotype came up many times. CDR3 DNA sequence: TGTGCCAGCAGCTTAGCGTTTAGGGACTCACCCCTCCACTTT. Translating gives CASSLAFRDSPLHF. The V and J genes are TRBV7-2 and TRBJ1-6, with a possible D match to TRBD1 (5 bases). Trimming left V 0 bases short and J 10 bases short, with 10 bases between. This CDR3 region has 14 residues. The V gene's germline CDR1 is SGHTA and CDR2 FQGNSA.

This clonotype was observed at least ten times. V gene TRBV4-2 combines with J gene TRBJ2-3; 11 bases are a match to TRBD2. This CDR3 region has 16 residues. Germline V CDR1 and CDR2: LGHNA, YNFKEQ. The V segment lost 6 bases and the J segment 1 base; nucleotides outside the gene matches: 6. CDR3 sequence reads: CASRLTSGGRTDTQYF. The DNA of the CDR3 is TGTGCCAGCAGACTTACTAGCGGGGGACGCACAGATACGCAGTATTTT.

This clonotype showed up just a few times. The rearrangement joins TRBV19 to TRBJ2-7; weak D call: TRBD1 (6 bases). CDR1 is LNHDA and CDR2 is SQIVND in the germline V gene (reference sequence). Trimming shortened V by 3 bases and J by 3 bases, and 18 bases separated the two germline ends. The CDR3 has 16 amino acids. Written as DNA, the CDR3 is TGTGCCAGTAGTATGGGGACCCCAACAGGGAACTACGAGCAGTACTTC. It specifies CASSMGTPTGNYEQYF.

This clonotype was seen only a few times. This sequence joins TRBV28 and TRBJ2-3; D is possibly TRBD2 (5 bases). Germline V CDR1 and CDR2: MDHEN, SYDVKM. This CDR3 comprises 13 residues. V dropped 4 bases and J dropped 0 bases, with 5 bases sitting between them. DNA of the CDR3: TGTGCCAGCAGTTGGACTAGCACAGATACGCAGTATTTT. It is translated as CASSWTSTDTQYF. The entire variable domain, with the rest obtained from reference TRBV28 and TRBJ2-3, is as follows: DVKVTQSSRYLVKRTGEKVFLECVQDMDHENMFWYRQDPGLGLRLIYFSYDVKMKEKGDIPEGYSVSREKKERFSLILESASTNQTSMYLCASSWTSTDTQYFGPGTRLTVL.

This clonotype was observed many times. The chain combines TRBV7-2 with TRBJ2-7; D gene unclear. V was cut by 5 bases and J by 3 bases, with 5 bases left in between. The germline CDR1 and CDR2 sequences are SGHTA and FQGNSA. This CDR3 is 11 amino acids long. CDR3 protein: CASSAYYEQYF. The CDR3 bases are TGTGCCAGCAGCGCCTACTACGAGCAGTACTTC.

The chain carries TRBV20-1 and TRBJ1-6, with D maybe TRBD1 (6 bases). Germline CDR1 reads DFQATT; CDR2 reads SNEGSKA (reference sequence). Trimming shortened V by 5 bases and J by 5 bases, and 16 bases separated the two germline ends. The CDR3 is 15 amino acids. The chain's CDR3 is CSAQMPGHNNSPLHF. CDR3 DNA: TGCAGTGCTCAAATGCCGGGACATAATAATTCACCCCTCCACTTT.

At least ten counts were recorded for this clonotype. The chain is built from TRBV5-4 and TRBJ2-7; TRBD2 matches at 8 bases. Germline V lookup: CDR1 SGHNT, CDR2 YYREEE (reference sequence). The CDR3 has 16 amino acids. The junction had 11 bases not matched to a gene; V was cut back by 0 bases and J by 6 bases. This CDR3 is CASSLGSGSPLGEQYF. Written as DNA, the CDR3 is TGTGCCAGCAGCTTGGGAAGCGGGAGCCCCCTTGGCGAGCAGTACTTC.

This clonotype was seen at least ten times. The chain links TRBV4-2 to TRBJ2-3; 7 bases are shared with TRBD1. J lost 5 bases, V lost 1 base, and 6 bases had no gene match. The V gene's germline CDR1 is LGHNA and CDR2 YNFKEQ. The CDR3 loop spans 15 amino acids. The CDR3 sequence is CASSQGTGGRDTQYF. CDR3 DNA sequence: TGTGCCAGCAGCCAAGGGACAGGAGGTCGAGATACGCAGTATTTT.

In its sample, this clonotype was seen many times. The chain combines TRBV7-7 with TRBJ1-4; 7 nucleotides align to TRBD1. In germline, CDR1 is SSHAT, CDR2 FNYEAQ (reference sequence). The V segment lost 4 bases and the J segment 3 bases; nucleotides outside the gene matches: 5. The CDR3 contains 15 residues. The CDR3 reads CASSSNRGPNEKLFF. The CDR3 DNA follows: TGTGCCAGCAGCTCCAACAGGGGACCTAATGAAAAACTGTTTTTT.